This T cell receptor (beta chain) was recorded in a study of blood T cells in healthy people across ages. The wider study: Capture by template switching was about one barcoded beta molecule per two T cells.

Study-level points and caveats: Total diversity from one million sequenced T cells was likely underestimated.

Alongside a J-beta primer mix, a sample-barcoded 5' primer served in a second PCR lasting roughly 7 to 11 cycles. One entry per CDR3 protein, called by TCRdb with MiXCR from the 5' RACE reads. The profile shows approximately 800,000 distinct CDR3 sequences, around 34% of them singletons. This clonotype has just a few counts. Its antigen is unidentified. The sample taken for sequencing was blood. The clonotype comes from a man aged 18 to 35 in good health.

The CDR3 here is CSAKGWGVGDTEAFF. The CDR3 nucleotides are TGCAGTGCTAAGGGGTGGGGTGTGGGGGACACTGAAGCTTTCTTT. V is TRBV20-1 and J is TRBJ1-1; TRBD1 might be the D (5 bases). The CDR3 is made up of 15 amino acids. Per germline, CDR1 DFQATT and CDR2 SNEGSKA (reference sequence). The germline V and J ends were trimmed by 4 bases and 3 bases, with 18 bases remaining between them.